One sample yielded the 30 T cell receptor beta chains listed below, sequenced in a study of siplizumab effects on memory and regulatory T cells. Method: immunoSEQ multiplex PCR; TCRdb's copy keeps in-frame clones and lacks some. The table includes around 100,000 clones, roughly 92% detected once. Sequenced sample: Tregs sorted from blood. All receptors derive from a human donor in good health.

The chain links TRBV29-1 to TRBJ2-1, with 7 positions matching TRBD2. V shed 7 bases, J shed 6 bases, and the junction held 12 bases outside the gene matches. This CDR3 region has 14 residues. CDR1 and CDR2 (germline): SQVTM, ANQGSEA. The CDR3 bases are TGCAGCGGGGGTAAGACTAGCTGGTCCAATGAGCAGTTCTTC. Translation: CSGGKTSWSNEQFF.

Points on this clone: One junction end does not reproduce the germline sequence, and a read error may be involved. The rearrangement uses TRBV18 and TRBJ1-2; maybe TRBD1 (6 bases). Germline lookup yields CDR1 KGHSH and CDR2 LQKENI. The CDR3 is 16 amino acids. For the CDR3, the DNA is TGTGCCAGCTCACCACCGCAGCGGGGGCAGGCCGAGAACTACGCCTTC. Encoded protein: CASSPPQRGQAENYAF.

This chain links TRBV4-1 with TRBJ2-5; 13 positions agree with TRBD2. Per germline, CDR1 MGHRA and CDR2 YSYEKL. The J segment lost 5 bases and the V segment lost 4 bases, leaving 16 bases of the junction unmatched. The CDR3 sequence is 19 residues long. As DNA, the CDR3 is TGCGCCAGCAGCCGAGGACTAGCGGGAGCACTGAGCTTTCGGGAGACCCAGTACTTC. Protein: CASSRGLAGALSFRETQYF.

The genes are TRBV4-1 and TRBJ1-2; possibly TRBD1 for D (5 bases). This CDR3 contains 14 residues. The V gene lost 1 base and the J gene lost 5 bases, with 11 bases spanning the gap. Germline V gene lookup returns CDR1 MGHRA and CDR2 YSYEKL. The CDR3 spells CASSQGDVPYGYTF. CDR3 in DNA: TGCGCCAGCAGCCAAGGGGACGTGCCATATGGCTACACCTTC.

Note on this clone: The same CDR3 arises from other DNA sequences in this sample as well. The chain couples TRBV7-9 to TRBJ2-7; D call uncertain. The germline V gene encodes CDR1 SEHNR and CDR2 FQNEAQ (reference sequence). Trimming left V 2 bases short and J 0 bases short, with 2 bases between. CDR3 size: 12 residues. The CDR3 spells CASSLSSYEQYF. The CDR3 DNA follows: TGTGCCAGCAGCTTATCCTCCTACGAGCAGTACTTC.

This chain joins TRBV2 and TRBJ1-1; no clear D gene. This CDR3 has 14 residues. Germline V gives CDR1 SNHLY, CDR2 FYNNEI. The V gene lost 0 bases and the J gene lost 4 bases, with 9 bases spanning the gap. This CDR3 reads CASSEARAATEAFF. The DNA of the CDR3 is TGTGCCAGCAGTGAAGCGCGGGCAGCCACTGAAGCTTTCTTT.

This clone came up once. This sequence joins TRBV9 and TRBJ1-6; TRBD1 matches 8 bases. In germline, CDR1 is SGDLS, CDR2 YYNGEE. The CDR3 runs to 15 residues. Trimming took 0 bases from V and 7 from J; bases not matched to a gene: 3. CDR3 DNA: TGTGCCAGCAGCGTAGCTCAGGGGGCCAATTCACCCCTCCACTTT. Encoded protein: CASSVAQGANSPLHF. Using reference TRBV9 and TRBJ1-6 for the parts outside the CDR3, the full variable domain is DSGVTQTPKHLITATGQRVTLRCSPRSGDLSVYWYQQSLDQGLQFLIQYYNGEERAKGNILERFSAQQFPDLHSELNLSSLELGDSALYFCASSVAQGANSPLHFGNGTRLTVT.

V is TRBV6-6 and J is TRBJ2-7; D unresolved. The CDR3 sequence is 13 residues long. The V gene's germline CDR1 is MNHNY and CDR2 SVGAGI (reference sequence). Trimming removed 6 bases at V and 3 bases at J, with 12 bases between. The CDR3 loop is CASSLTSLYEQYF. Here the CDR3 DNA reads TGTGCCAGCAGCCTTACTTCCCTCTACGAGCAGTACTTC.

The J gene is TRBJ2-7, the V gene TRBV18; 11 bases are shared with TRBD2. The V gene's germline CDR1 is KGHSH and CDR2 LQKENI. V shed 1 base, J shed 4 bases, and the junction held 0 bases outside the gene matches. CDR3 length: 14 amino acids. The CDR3 reads CASSPLAGGYEQYF. The CDR3 DNA reads as TGTGCCAGCTCACCACTAGCGGGAGGGTACGAGCAGTACTTC.

The chain carries TRBV25-1 and TRBJ1-6, with D uncertain. The germline CDR1 and CDR2 sequences are MGHDK and SYGVNS. V was shortened by 1 base and J by 7 bases, with 5 bases between the two germline ends. The CDR3 contains 13 residues. The CDR3 sequence: CASSELGNSPLHF. The DNA for the CDR3 is TGTGCCAGCAGTGAATTGGGCAATTCACCCCTCCACTTT.

This clone was counted a few times. This chain uses TRBV28 with TRBJ1-5, with D possibly TRBD1 on 6 matching bases. V was clipped by 7 bases and J by 3 bases, with 13 bases between them. The CDR3 contains 14 residues. Germline V gene lookup returns CDR1 MDHEN and CDR2 SYDVKM. CDR3: CASTKTGFNQPQHF. The CDR3 DNA is TGTGCCAGCACCAAGACAGGATTCAATCAGCCCCAGCATTTT.

This clone has a handful of counts. The chain recombines TRBV5-1 with TRBJ2-7; a possible D gene is TRBD2 (5 bases). Per the germline V gene, CDR1 is SGHRS and CDR2 is YFSETQ. The germline V and J ends were trimmed by 2 bases and 2 bases, with 14 bases remaining between them. CDR3 length: 15 residues. As DNA, the CDR3 is TGCGCCAGCAGCTTAACGAGGCCAGCGGCCTACGAGCAGTACTTC. Translated, it gives CASSLTRPAAYEQYF.

V and J are TRBV15 and TRBJ1-4; TRBD1 aligns across 7 bases. V lost 0 bases and J lost 4; bases outside the gene matches: 11. The CDR3 loop spans 18 amino acids. Germline loops: CDR1 LNHNV, CDR2 YYDKDF (reference sequence). CDR3 in amino acids: CATSRESRYRGNNEKLFF. The CDR3 nucleotides read TGTGCCACCAGCAGAGAGTCCCGATACAGGGGTAATAATGAAAAACTGTTTTTT.

The V and J genes are TRBV7-9 and TRBJ2-3; 9 nucleotides align to TRBD2. The V segment lost 3 bases and the J segment 0 bases; nucleotides outside the gene matches: 1. This CDR3 has 15 residues. Germline V lookup: CDR1 SEHNR, CDR2 FQNEAQ (reference sequence). The chain's CDR3 is CASSLREGSTDTQYF. In nucleotides, the CDR3 is TGTGCCAGCAGCTTGCGGGAGGGGAGCACAGATACGCAGTATTTT.

The rearrangement joins TRBV11-3 to TRBJ2-1; 7 positions match TRBD1. The CDR3 totals 14 residues. Germline CDR1 and CDR2: SGHNT and YENEEA. The J segment lost 9 bases and the V segment lost 1 base, leaving 6 bases of the junction unmatched. In DNA form, the CDR3 reads TGTGCCAGCAGCTTAGGACAGGGATCGAGTGAGCAGTTCTTC. As protein: CASSLGQGSSEQFF.

V gene TRBV11-2 combines with J gene TRBJ2-7; TRBD1 or TRBD2 may be the D gene (5 bases each). Germline V lookup: CDR1 SGHAT, CDR2 FQNNGV. The CDR3 has 15 residues. The ends were cut back, 3 bases at V and 3 bases at J, with 15 bases in the middle. CDR3 in DNA: TGTGCCAGCAGCTTGGGTCAGGGAGTTCACTACGAGCAGTACTTC. This codes for CASSLGQGVHYEQYF.

The gene calls are TRBV11-2 and TRBJ2-2, with D perhaps matching TRBD1 (6 bases). The V gene's germline CDR1 is SGHAT and CDR2 FQNNGV. Trimming left V 5 bases short and J 5 bases short, with 15 bases between. The CDR3 has 15 amino acids. In nucleotides, the CDR3 is TGTGCCAGCAGCCCAGGCCCCAGGGGAACCGGGGAGCTGTTTTTT. Its protein is CASSPGPRGTGELFF.

The rearrangement links TRBV27 to TRBJ2-2, with TRBD2 matching 10 bases. This CDR3 has 14 amino acids. CDR1 and CDR2 from the germline V gene are MNHEY and SMNVEV (reference sequence). The ends lost 7 bases at V and 3 bases at J; junction bases unmatched: 2. The CDR3 region has the DNA TGTGCCAGCAAAGCGGGAGGGGACACCGGGGAGCTGTTTTTT. This translates into CASKAGGDTGELFF.

In DNA form, the CDR3 reads TGTGCCACCGGACAGGCGAACACCGGGGAGCTGTTTTTT. This sequence encodes CATGQANTGELFF. The chain uses TRBV15 and TRBJ2-2; 7 bases line up with TRBD1. Germline V gene sequence: CDR1 LNHNV, CDR2 YYDKDF (reference sequence). The CDR3 runs 13 residues. Trimming cost V 8 bases and J 0 bases; bases outside gene matches: 0.

V gene TRBV6-6 combines with J gene TRBJ2-5; 8 nucleotides align to TRBD1. CDR1 is MNHNY and CDR2 is SVGAGI in the germline V gene (reference sequence). The CDR3 sequence is 14 residues long. V gave up 5 bases and J gave up 5 bases; unmatched junction bases: 7. The CDR3 DNA reads as TGTGCCAGCAGTCGACAGGGGTTAAGGGAGACCCAGTACTTC. Amino acid sequence: CASSRQGLRETQYF.

The CDR3 spells CASSLVWLAGGGNEQFF. CDR3 nucleotide sequence: TGTGCCAGCAGCTTAGTATGGCTAGCGGGAGGGGGCAATGAGCAGTTCTTC. The chain links TRBV7-2 to TRBJ2-1; TRBD2 agrees at 12 bases. Trimming removed 1 base from V and 6 bases from J; junction bases left unmatched: 7. This CDR3 is built from 17 residues. Germline V gene sequence: CDR1 SGHTA, CDR2 FQGNSA.

The V and J genes are TRBV30 and TRBJ2-2; 8 bases align to TRBD2. V gave up 4 bases and J gave up 6 bases; unmatched junction bases: 10. This CDR3 has 15 amino acids. The germline V gene encodes CDR1 GTSNPN and CDR2 SVGIG (reference sequence). Written as DNA, the CDR3 is TGTGCCTGGATAAGTACGGGAGGGCCCTCCGGGGAGCTGTTTTTT. This gives the protein CAWISTGGPSGELFF.

The chain links TRBV27 to TRBJ2-7; TRBD2 matches at 7 bases. The germline CDR1 and CDR2 sequences are MNHEY and SMNVEV (reference sequence). Trimming at V came to 4 bases and at J to 4 bases, leaving 13 bases not matched to a gene. There are 16 residues in the CDR3. The CDR3 here is CASSSFGYRGEYEQYF. The DNA of the CDR3 is TGTGCCAGCAGTTCTTTCGGGTATCGGGGGGAATACGAGCAGTACTTC.

The CDR3 DNA reads TGTGCCATCAGGGATACAAACGCCTACGAGCAGTACTTC. Protein: CAIRDTNAYEQYF. This chain joins TRBV10-3 and TRBJ2-7; D gene ambiguous. Germline CDR1 and CDR2: ENHRY and SYGVKD. Trimming took off 6 bases at V and 2 bases at J, with 11 bases between the two ends. The CDR3 runs to 13 residues.

The chain links TRBV5-1 to TRBJ1-5; D is perhaps TRBD1 (5 bases). The germline CDR1 and CDR2 sequences are SGHRS and YFSETQ. The V end lost 0 bases, the J end lost 7 bases, and 11 bases lay between the germline ends. This CDR3 region has 14 residues. CDR3 protein: CASSLGDGEQPQHF. The CDR3 coding sequence is TGCGCCAGCAGCTTGGGGGACGGGGAACAGCCCCAGCATTTT.

The V gene is TRBV7-7, the J gene TRBJ2-7, with 15 positions matching TRBD2. The CDR3 has 17 amino acids. CDR1 is SSHAT, CDR2 FNYEAQ, per germline (reference sequence). The V and J ends lost 1 base and 6 bases, in that order; junction bases with no gene match: 7. The CDR3 DNA reads as TGTGCCAGCAGCTTAGGTGGGGGACTAGCGGGAGGAGGCGAGCAGTACTTC. Translation gives CASSLGGGLAGGGEQYF. Full variable domain (missing parts from reference TRBV7-7 and TRBJ2-7): GAGVSQSPRYKVTKRGQDVTLRCDPISSHATLYWYQQALGQGPEFLTYFNYEAQPDKSGLPSDRFSAERPEGSISTLTIQRTEQRDSAMYRCASSLGGGLAGGGEQYFGPGTRLTVT.

The J gene is TRBJ2-1, the V gene TRBV5-1, with D possibly matching TRBD1 (6 bases). This CDR3 has 14 amino acids. Germline V gives CDR1 SGHRS, CDR2 YFSETQ. Trimming cost V 4 bases and J 1 base, with 9 bases left between them. The CDR3, as DNA: TGCGCCAGCAGCGGGACAAAATCCTACAATGAGCAGTTCTTC. It is translated as CASSGTKSYNEQFF.

The CDR3 region has the DNA TGTGCCAGCAGCCAAAAGGGAGTTTCCTACACTGAAGCTTTCTTT. This sequence encodes CASSQKGVSYTEAFF. This chain connects TRBV7-9 to TRBJ1-1; D ambiguous. CDR3 length: 15 amino acids. Germline V lookup: CDR1 SEHNR, CDR2 FQNEAQ (reference sequence). V lost 5 bases and J lost 3, with 16 bases in between. Supplemented by reference TRBV7-9 and TRBJ1-1, the full variable domain reads DTGVSQNPRHKITKRGQNVTFRCDPISEHNRLYWYRQTLGQGPEFLTYFQNEAQLEKSRLLSDRFSAERPKGSFSTLEIQRTEQGDSAMYLCASSQKGVSYTEAFFGQGTRLTVV.

The V gene is TRBV7-9, the J gene TRBJ1-4; D remains ambiguous. The CDR3 length is 15 residues. Between the trimmed V and J ends, which lost 2 bases and 3 bases, there was a span of 10 bases. The germline V gene encodes CDR1 SEHNR and CDR2 FQNEAQ (reference sequence). The CDR3 nucleotides are TGTGCCAGCAGCTTAAACCTCGGAGCTAATGAAAAACTGTTTTTT. Residues: CASSLNLGANEKLFF.

This sequence joins TRBV5-1 and TRBJ2-5; 8 bases match TRBD1. This CDR3 is built from 16 residues. With 2 bases clipped from V and 5 bases from J, the junction kept 11 bases outside the gene matches. Germline CDR1 SGHRS, CDR2 YFSETQ. The CDR3 reads CASSFPGTGLVETQYF. In DNA form, the CDR3 reads TGCGCCAGCAGCTTCCCCGGGACAGGACTTGTCGAGACCCAGTACTTC.